This TCR beta chain was identified in a study of blood T cells in healthy people across ages. Study-wide findings and caveats: One million T cells yielded diversity estimates that were considered underestimates.

With a J-beta primer mix and a sample-barcoded 5' primer, a second PCR ran about 7 to 12 cycles. There were at least 3 million CDR3-containing paired-end reads obtained from each sample. TCRdb recomputed calls from the 5' RACE reads with MiXCR, one row per CDR3 protein. Of fewer than 2 million distinct CDR3 sequences in the sample, around 42% were seen once. V was pared by 4 bases and J by 0 bases, with 13 bases between. This CDR3 has 15 amino acids. Germline V CDR1 and CDR2: LGHDT, YNNKEL (reference sequence). This clonotype occurred a few times. Its cognate antigen is unknown. Sample: blood. The sequence derives from a human donor in good health. The chain is built from TRBV3-1 and TRBJ2-7, with no clear D. Here the CDR3 reads CASSPTPESSYEQYF. The DNA for the CDR3 is TGTGCCAGCAGCCCAACTCCCGAGAGCTCCTACGAGCAGTACTTC.